These 3 T cell receptor beta chains came from one sample sequenced in a study of beta chain features in type 1 diabetes. Reverse transcription of all isolated RNA meant that expressed TCRB transcripts were sequenced. Only in-frame clones appear in the TCRdb table, and some are missing; sequencing was by immunoSEQ multiplex PCR. The sample shows 140,000 or so clones, 8% to 13% of them seen only once. Material for sequencing was naive CD4+ T cells from blood. These receptors were collected from a man younger than 35 in good health.

This chain links TRBV6-5 with TRBJ2-3; 7 positions match TRBD1. The V segment lost 6 bases and the J segment 4 bases; nucleotides outside the gene matches: 1. This CDR3 spans 12 amino acids. Germline V gives CDR1 MNHEY, CDR2 SVGAGI. This chain's CDR3 is CASSGTADTQYF. CDR3 bases: TGTGCCAGCAGCGGGACAGCAGATACGCAGTATTTT.

V is TRBV19 and J is TRBJ1-2; D possibly corresponds to TRBD1 (6 bases). V lost 5 bases, J lost 4 bases, and 14 bases lay in between. The CDR3 runs 14 residues. The germline gives CDR1 LNHDA, CDR2 SQIVND (reference sequence). The CDR3 protein is CASSPSRGSYGYTF. The CDR3 DNA is TGTGCCAGTAGTCCGTCCAGGGGATCCTATGGCTACACCTTC.

In its sample, this clone was seen a few times. The V call is TRBV29-1, the J call TRBJ2-2; TRBD1 matches at 9 bases. The V and J ends lost 7 bases and 5 bases, in that order; junction bases with no gene match: 8. CDR3 length: 14 residues. Germline V gene data show CDR1 as SQVTM and CDR2 as ANQGSEA. The CDR3 sequence is CSGVGTGRTGELFF. CDR3 coding DNA: TGCAGCGGGGTGGGGACAGGGAGGACCGGGGAGCTGTTTTTT.